These 5 T cell receptor beta chains share one sample of origin, sequenced in a study of cytomegalovirus exposure and HLA in healthy donors. The PCR used 60 Vbeta and 13 Jbeta primers. Using immunoSEQ multiplex PCR, the repertoire was profiled, and TCRdb retains in-frame clones only, with some absent. The table has more than 110,000 clones, 76% seen once. Sequenced sample: PBMCs. These receptors were taken from a man aged 18 to 29 in good health and CMV-seronegative.

This clone was detected only once. As DNA, the CDR3 is TGTGCCAGCAGCTACGGGACAGGCAGCAATCAGCCCCAGCATTTT. It codes for CASSYGTGSNQPQHF. The chain combines TRBV6-5 with TRBJ1-5; 8 bases agree with TRBD1. The CDR3 is 15 residues long. CDR1 is MNHEY and CDR2 is SVGAGI in the germline V gene. Unmatched junction bases numbered 5, after V lost 6 bases and J lost 1 base.

The genes are TRBV15 and TRBJ2-5, with D maybe TRBD2 (6 bases). The ends were cut back, 0 bases at V and 11 bases at J, with 13 bases in the middle. The CDR3 is made up of 13 amino acids. CDR1 is LNHNV, CDR2 YYDKDF, per germline (reference sequence). CDR3 in amino acids: CATSRDRRGEQYF. DNA for the CDR3: TGTGCCACCAGCAGAGATAGGAGGGGAGAGCAGTACTTC.

This rearrangement joins TRBV5-1 to TRBJ1-2, with no clear D. This CDR3 contains 17 residues. CDR1 SGHRS and CDR2 YFSETQ come from the germline V gene. The V and J ends lost 4 bases and 5 bases respectively, with 24 bases between them. The CDR3 loop reads CASSPGARSPSGYGYTF. In nucleotides, the CDR3 is TGCGCCAGCAGCCCCGGAGCTAGGTCACCAAGCGGGTATGGCTACACCTTC.

The gene calls are TRBV30 and TRBJ1-2; D gene unclear. This CDR3 spans 15 amino acids. The V and J ends lost 0 bases and 8 bases respectively, with 19 bases between them. From germline, CDR1 is GTSNPN and CDR2 SVGIG (reference sequence). The CDR3, as DNA: TGTGCCTGGAGTGTACTCCCGCCCTTGTGGAGAGGCTACACCTTC. Protein: CAWSVLPPLWRGYTF.

The chain is built from TRBV5-4 and TRBJ2-1, with D uncertain. The germline V and J ends were trimmed by 3 bases and 9 bases, with 10 bases remaining between them. The germline V gene encodes CDR1 SGHNT and CDR2 YYREEE (reference sequence). The CDR3 runs 12 residues. CDR3 in DNA: TGTGCCAGCAGCTCCCCGAGGTTTGAGCAGTTCTTC. It translates to CASSSPRFEQFF.